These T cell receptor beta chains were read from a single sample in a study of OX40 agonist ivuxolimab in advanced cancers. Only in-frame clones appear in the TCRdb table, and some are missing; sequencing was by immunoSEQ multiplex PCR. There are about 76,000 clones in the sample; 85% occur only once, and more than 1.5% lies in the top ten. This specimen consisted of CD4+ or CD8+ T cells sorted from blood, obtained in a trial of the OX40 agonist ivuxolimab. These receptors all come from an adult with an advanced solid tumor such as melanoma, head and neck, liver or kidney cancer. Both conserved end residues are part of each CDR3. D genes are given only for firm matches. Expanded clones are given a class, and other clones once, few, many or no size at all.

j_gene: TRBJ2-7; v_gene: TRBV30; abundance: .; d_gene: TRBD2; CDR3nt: TGTGCCTGGAGTTGGGGGGGCTACGAGCAGTACTTC; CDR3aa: CAWSWGGYEQYF
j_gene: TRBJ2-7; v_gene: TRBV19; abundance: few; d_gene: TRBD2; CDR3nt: TGTGCCAGTAGTCGGGTAGCGGGAGGACTTTCCTACGAGCAGTACTTC; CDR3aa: CASSRVAGGLSYEQYF
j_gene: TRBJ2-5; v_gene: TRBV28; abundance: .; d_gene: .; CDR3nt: TGTGCCAGCCAAACTACCGGGCGTGGGACCCAGTACTTC; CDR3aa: CASQTTGRGTQYF
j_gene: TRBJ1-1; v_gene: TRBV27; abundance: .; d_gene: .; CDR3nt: TGTGCCAGCAGTTTGGGGGGCCCGAACACTGAAGCTTTCTTT; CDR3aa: CASSLGGPNTEAFF
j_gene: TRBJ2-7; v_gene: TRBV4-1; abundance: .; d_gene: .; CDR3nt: TGCGCCAGCAGCAAAGGTGTAGGACAGAGCTCCTACGAGCAGTACTTC; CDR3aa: CASSKGVGQSSYEQYF
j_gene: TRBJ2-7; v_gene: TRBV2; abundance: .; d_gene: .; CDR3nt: TGTGCCAGCAGTGTCGAAAGGAGCTCCTACGAGCAGTACTTC; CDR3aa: CASSVERSSYEQYF
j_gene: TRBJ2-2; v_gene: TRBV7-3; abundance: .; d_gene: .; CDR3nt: TGTGCCAGCAGCCAGGGAGCGGCCAAGAACACCGGGGAGCTGTTTTTT; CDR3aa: CASSQGAAKNTGELFF
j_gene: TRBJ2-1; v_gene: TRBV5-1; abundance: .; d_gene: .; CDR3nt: TGCGCCAGCAGCGCATCGTTGGTGGGGAACAATGAGCAGTTCTTC; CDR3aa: CASSASLVGNNEQFF
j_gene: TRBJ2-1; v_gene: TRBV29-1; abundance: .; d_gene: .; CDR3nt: TGCAGCGTTGTCCAGTTATACAATGAGCAGTTCTTC; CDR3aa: CSVVQLYNEQFF
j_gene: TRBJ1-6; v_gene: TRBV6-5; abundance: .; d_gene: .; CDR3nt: TGTGCCAGCAGTTACTCTGGACCATATAATTCACCCCTCCACTTT; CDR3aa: CASSYSGPYNSPLHF
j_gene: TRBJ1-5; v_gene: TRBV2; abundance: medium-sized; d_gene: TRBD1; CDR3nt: TGTGCCAGCAGTGGGGGGACAGACAATCAGCCCCAGCATTTT; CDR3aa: CASSGGTDNQPQHF
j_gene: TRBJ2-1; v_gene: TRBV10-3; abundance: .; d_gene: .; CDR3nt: TGTGCCATCAGGACAGACTACAATGAGCAGTTCTTC; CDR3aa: CAIRTDYNEQFF
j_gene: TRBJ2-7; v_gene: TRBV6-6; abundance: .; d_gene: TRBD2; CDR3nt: TGTGCCAGCAGTTACTCAGGGCGGGAGCTACCGTCGTGGTACTTC; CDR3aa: CASSYSGRELPSWYF
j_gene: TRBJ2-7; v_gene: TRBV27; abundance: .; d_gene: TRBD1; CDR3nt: TGTGCCAGCAGTCCTGGGACAGGGGGCGCTTCCTACGAGCAGTACTTC; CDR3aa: CASSPGTGGASYEQYF
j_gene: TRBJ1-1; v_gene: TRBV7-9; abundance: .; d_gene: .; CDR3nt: TGTGCCAGCAGCTTTGCCCGGACTCCTGAAGCTTTCTTT; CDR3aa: CASSFARTPEAFF
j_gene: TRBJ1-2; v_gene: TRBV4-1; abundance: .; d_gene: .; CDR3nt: TGCGCCAGCAGCCAAGATTGGGCCGGAAGGAGCTACACCTTC; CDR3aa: CASSQDWAGRSYTF
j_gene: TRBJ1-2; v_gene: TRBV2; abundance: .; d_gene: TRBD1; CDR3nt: TGTGCCAGCAGTGGGCAGGGGGGCTATGGCTACACCTTC; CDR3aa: CASSGQGGYGYTF
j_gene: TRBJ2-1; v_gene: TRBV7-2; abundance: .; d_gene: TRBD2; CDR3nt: TGTGCCAGCAGCTTAGGCACTAGCGGGTACAATGAGCAGTTCTTC; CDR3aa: CASSLGTSGYNEQFF
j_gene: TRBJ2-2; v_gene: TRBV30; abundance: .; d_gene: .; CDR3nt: TGTGCCTGGAGTGTACGGCCGGTCGGGGAGCTGTTTTTT; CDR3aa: CAWSVRPVGELFF
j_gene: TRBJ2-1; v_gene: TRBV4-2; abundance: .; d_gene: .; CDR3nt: TGTGCCAGCAGCCAGGTTAGGGGGGCTGAGCAGTTCTTC; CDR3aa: CASSQVRGAEQFF
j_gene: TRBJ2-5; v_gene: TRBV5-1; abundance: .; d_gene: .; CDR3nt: TGCGCCAGCAGCTTTAGCAGTTCCCAAGAGACCCAGTACTTC; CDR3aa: CASSFSSSQETQYF
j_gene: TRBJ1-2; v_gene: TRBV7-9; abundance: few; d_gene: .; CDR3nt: TGTGCCAGCAGTACTACAGGTCTGGACTATGGCTACACCTTC; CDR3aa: CASSTTGLDYGYTF
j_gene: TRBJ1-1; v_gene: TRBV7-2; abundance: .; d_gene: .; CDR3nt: TGTGCCAGCAGCTTAGGTCAGAACACTGAAGCTTTCTTT; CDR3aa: CASSLGQNTEAFF
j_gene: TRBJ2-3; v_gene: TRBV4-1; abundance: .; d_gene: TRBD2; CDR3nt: TGCGCCAGCAGCCAACGACTAGCGGGAGACACAGATACGCAGTATTTT; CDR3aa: CASSQRLAGDTDTQYF
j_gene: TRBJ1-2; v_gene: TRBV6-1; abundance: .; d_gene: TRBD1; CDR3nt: TGTGCCAGCAGTGAACTCGGGACAGGGGGCTTTTACGGTGGCTACACCTTC; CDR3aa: CASSELGTGGFYGGYTF
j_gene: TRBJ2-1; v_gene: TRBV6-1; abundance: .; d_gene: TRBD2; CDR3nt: TGTGCCAGCAGTGCCTTTGTAGCGGGGGGTTACAATGAGCAGTTCTTC; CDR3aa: CASSAFVAGGYNEQFF
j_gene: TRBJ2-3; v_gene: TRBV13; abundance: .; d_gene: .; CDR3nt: TGTGCCAGCAGCCCGTCCCTAGCCGATACGCAGTATTTT; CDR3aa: CASSPSLADTQYF
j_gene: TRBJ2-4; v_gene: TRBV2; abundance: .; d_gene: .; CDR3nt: TGTGCCAGCTACCGGGACACCGAAAACATTCAGTACTTC; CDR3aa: CASYRDTENIQYF
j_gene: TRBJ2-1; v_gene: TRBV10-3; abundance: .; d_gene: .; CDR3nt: TGTGCCATCAGTGAGGCCCCGGGACTCCTCACCAATGAGCAGTTCTTC; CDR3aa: CAISEAPGLLTNEQFF
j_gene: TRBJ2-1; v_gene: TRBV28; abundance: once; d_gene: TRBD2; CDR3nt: TGTGCCAGCTTACTAGCGGGAGTAAGCAATGAGCAGTTCTTC; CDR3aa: CASLLAGVSNEQFF
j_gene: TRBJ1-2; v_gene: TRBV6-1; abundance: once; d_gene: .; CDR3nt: TGTGCCAGCAGTGATCGACCCCACTATGGCTACACCTTC; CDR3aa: CASSDRPHYGYTF
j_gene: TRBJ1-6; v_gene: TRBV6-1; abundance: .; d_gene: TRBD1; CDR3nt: TGTGCCAGCAGTGTAAAGGGACAGCCAAATAATTCACCCCTCCACTTT; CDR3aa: CASSVKGQPNNSPLHF
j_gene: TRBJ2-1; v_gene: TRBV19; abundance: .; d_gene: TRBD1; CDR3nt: TGTGCCAGTAGTATAATAAGGGACAGGTACAATGAGCAGTTCTTC; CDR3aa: CASSIIRDRYNEQFF
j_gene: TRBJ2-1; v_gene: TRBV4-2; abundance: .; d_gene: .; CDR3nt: TGTGCCAGCAGCCAAGACAGGGAATACAATGAGCAGTTCTTC; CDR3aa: CASSQDREYNEQFF
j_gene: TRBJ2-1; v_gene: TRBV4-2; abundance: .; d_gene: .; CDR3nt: TGTGCCAGCAGCCAAGAATCATATGGGTTCGATGAGCAGTTCTTC; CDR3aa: CASSQESYGFDEQFF
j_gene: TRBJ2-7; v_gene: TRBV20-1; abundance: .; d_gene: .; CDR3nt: TGCAGTGCTCCGGACAACTACGAGCAGTACTTC; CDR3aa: CSAPDNYEQYF
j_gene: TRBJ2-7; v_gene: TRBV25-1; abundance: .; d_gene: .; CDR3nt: TGTGCCAGCAGGGGCAGGGGGGCCGGGGTCGAGCAGTACTTC; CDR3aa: CASRGRGAGVEQYF
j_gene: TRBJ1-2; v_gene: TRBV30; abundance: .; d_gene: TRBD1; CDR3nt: TGTGCCTGGAGTGGGTGGGGACAGGGAAGTTCGGCGAACCGTCCAAACTATGGCTACACCTTC; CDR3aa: CAWSGWGQGSSANRPNYGYTF
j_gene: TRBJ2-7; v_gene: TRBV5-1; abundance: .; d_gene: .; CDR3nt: TGCGCCAGCAGTCAACCCGGACAAGTCTACGAGCAGTACTTC; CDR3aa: CASSQPGQVYEQYF
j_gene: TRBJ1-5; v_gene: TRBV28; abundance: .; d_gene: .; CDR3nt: TGTGCCAGCAGACAGGGTTCCGGACAGCCCCAGCATTTT; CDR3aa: CASRQGSGQPQHF
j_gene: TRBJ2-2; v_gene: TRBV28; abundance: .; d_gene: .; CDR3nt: TGTGCCAGCACCTTAGGGGCGACCGGGGAGCTGTTTTTT; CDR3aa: CASTLGATGELFF
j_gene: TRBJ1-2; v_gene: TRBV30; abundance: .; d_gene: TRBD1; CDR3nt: TGTGCCTGGAGTTCATACAGGGGGGAAAATGGCTACACCTTC; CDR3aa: CAWSSYRGENGYTF
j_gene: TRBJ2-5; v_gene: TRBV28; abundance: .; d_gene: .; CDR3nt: TGTGCCAGCAGTCTGCGTTTGAGGGGACGCATGCCCTCGGAGACCCAGTACTTC; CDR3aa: CASSLRLRGRMPSETQYF
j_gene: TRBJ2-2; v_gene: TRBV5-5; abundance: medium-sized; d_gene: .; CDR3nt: TGTGCCAGCAGCTTAAACACCGGGGAGCTGTTTTTT; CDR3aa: CASSLNTGELFF
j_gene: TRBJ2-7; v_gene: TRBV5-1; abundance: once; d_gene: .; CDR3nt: TGCGCCAGCAGCTTGTATAATAGCGGAAACTCCTACGAGCAGTACTTC; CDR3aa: CASSLYNSGNSYEQYF
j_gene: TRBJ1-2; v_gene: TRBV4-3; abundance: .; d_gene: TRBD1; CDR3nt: TGCGCCAGCAGCTATGGGACAGGAACGGCCTACACCTTC; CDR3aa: CASSYGTGTAYTF
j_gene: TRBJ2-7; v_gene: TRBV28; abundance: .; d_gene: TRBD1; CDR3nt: TGTGCCAGCATCGGACAGGGGATCGAGCAGTACTTC; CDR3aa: CASIGQGIEQYF
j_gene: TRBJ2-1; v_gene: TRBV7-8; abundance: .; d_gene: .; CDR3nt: TGTGCCAGCAGCTTACCGGGGACCACCGATAACAATGAGCAGTTCTTC; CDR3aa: CASSLPGTTDNNEQFF
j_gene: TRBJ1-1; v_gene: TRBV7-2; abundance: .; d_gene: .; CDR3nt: TGTGCCAGCAGTTTTGGCCGCATGAACACTGAAGCTTTCTTT; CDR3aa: CASSFGRMNTEAFF
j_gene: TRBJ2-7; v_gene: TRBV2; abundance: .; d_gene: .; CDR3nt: TGTGCCAGCAGTGCGGGGCTTGTTTGGTCCTACGAGCAGTACTTC; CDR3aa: CASSAGLVWSYEQYF
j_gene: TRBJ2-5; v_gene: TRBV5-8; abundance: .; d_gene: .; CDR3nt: TGTGCCAGCAGCTTGGAGGCAGGCCAAGAGACCCAGTACTTC; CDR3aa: CASSLEAGQETQYF
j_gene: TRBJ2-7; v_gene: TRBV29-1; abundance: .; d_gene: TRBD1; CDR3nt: TGCAGCGTTGAAGAAGACGACAGGGGCTACGAGCAGTACTTC; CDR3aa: CSVEEDDRGYEQYF
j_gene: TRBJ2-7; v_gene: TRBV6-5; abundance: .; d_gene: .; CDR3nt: TGTGCCAGCAGTCCAGGGACGAGACTCTACGAGCAGTACTTC; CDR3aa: CASSPGTRLYEQYF
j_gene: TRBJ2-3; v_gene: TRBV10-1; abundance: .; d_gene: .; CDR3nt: TGCGCCAGCAGTGAGTTCGGCAGAGATACGCAGTATTTT; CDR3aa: CASSEFGRDTQYF
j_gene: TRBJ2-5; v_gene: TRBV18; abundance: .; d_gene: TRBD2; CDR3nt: TGTGCCAGCTCACCGTTACTAGCGGGGCAAGAGACCCAGTACTTC; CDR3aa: CASSPLLAGQETQYF
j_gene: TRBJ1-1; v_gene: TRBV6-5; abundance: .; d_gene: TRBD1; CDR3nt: TGTGCCAGCAGTTACTCGAGGGACAGCTCTGAAGCTTTCTTT; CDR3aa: CASSYSRDSSEAFF
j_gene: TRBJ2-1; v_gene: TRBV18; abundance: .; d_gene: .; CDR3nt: TGTGCCAGCTCACCACTGCAGGGGGAACGGGGGAATGAGCAGTTCTTC; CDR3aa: CASSPLQGERGNEQFF